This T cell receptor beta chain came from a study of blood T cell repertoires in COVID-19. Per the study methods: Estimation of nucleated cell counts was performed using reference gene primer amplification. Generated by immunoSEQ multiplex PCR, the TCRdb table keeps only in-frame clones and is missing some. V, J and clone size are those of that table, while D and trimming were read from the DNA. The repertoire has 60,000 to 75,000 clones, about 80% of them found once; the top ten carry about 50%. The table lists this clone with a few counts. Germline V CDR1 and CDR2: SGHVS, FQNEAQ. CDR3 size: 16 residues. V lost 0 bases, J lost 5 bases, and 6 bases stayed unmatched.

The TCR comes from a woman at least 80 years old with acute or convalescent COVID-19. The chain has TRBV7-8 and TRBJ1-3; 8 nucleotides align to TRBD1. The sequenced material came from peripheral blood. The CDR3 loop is CASSLASGGGRNTIYF. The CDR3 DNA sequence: TGTGCCAGCAGCTTAGCATCAGGGGGCGGGAGAAACACCATATATTTT.